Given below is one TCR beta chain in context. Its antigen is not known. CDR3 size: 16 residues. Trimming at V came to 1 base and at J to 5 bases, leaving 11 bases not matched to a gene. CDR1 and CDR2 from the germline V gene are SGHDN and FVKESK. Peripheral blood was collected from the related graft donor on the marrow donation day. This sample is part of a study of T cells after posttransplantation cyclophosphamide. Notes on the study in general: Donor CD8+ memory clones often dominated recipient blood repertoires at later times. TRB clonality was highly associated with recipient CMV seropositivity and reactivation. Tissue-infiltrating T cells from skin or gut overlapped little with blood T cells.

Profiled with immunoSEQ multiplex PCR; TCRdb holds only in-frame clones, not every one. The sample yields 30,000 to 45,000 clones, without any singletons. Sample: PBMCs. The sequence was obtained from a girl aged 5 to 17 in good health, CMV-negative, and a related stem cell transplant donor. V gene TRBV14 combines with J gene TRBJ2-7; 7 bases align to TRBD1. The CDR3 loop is CASSQALGQPRDEQYF. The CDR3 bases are TGTGCCAGCAGCCAAGCCTTGGGACAGCCACGCGACGAGCAGTACTTC.